Below, 19 T cell receptor beta chains from the same sample are listed, as sequenced in a study of blood T cell repertoires in COVID-19. Profiled with immunoSEQ multiplex PCR; TCRdb holds only in-frame clones, not every one. The data contain about 180,000 clones, about 85% of them singletons. The sequencing input was peripheral blood. These receptors originate from a person aged 65 to 85 with COVID-19, enrolled during active disease.

This sequence joins TRBV9 and TRBJ1-2; 8 bases fit TRBD1. Germline V gives CDR1 SGDLS, CDR2 YYNGEE. The CDR3 runs 14 residues. J gave up 8 bases and V 2 bases, and 8 bases lay outside the gene matches. CDR3: CASSVAQGADGYTF. For the CDR3, the DNA is TGTGCCAGCAGCGTGGCCCAGGGGGCAGACGGCTACACCTTC.

This chain connects TRBV30 to TRBJ2-7, with D perhaps matching TRBD1 (5 bases). Germline values: CDR1 GTSNPN, CDR2 SVGIG (reference sequence). The CDR3 loop spans 14 amino acids. Between the trimmed V and J ends, which lost 0 bases and 7 bases, there was a span of 16 bases. The chain's CDR3 is CAWSVGLGSIEQYF. The CDR3 region has the DNA TGTGCCTGGAGTGTGGGGCTAGGCAGCATTGAGCAGTACTTC.

The chain joins TRBV29-1 to TRBJ2-7; TRBD2 is a possible D gene (6 bases). This CDR3 contains 12 residues. The V gene's germline CDR1 is SQVTM and CDR2 ANQGSEA. The CDR3 is CPSQEGSYEQYF. In nucleotides, the CDR3 is TGCCCATCTCAGGAGGGGTCCTACGAGCAGTACTTC.

The chain couples TRBV6-4 to TRBJ2-5, with TRBD2 matching over 9 bases. CDR3 length: 16 amino acids. V shed 1 base, J shed 0 bases, and the junction held 3 bases outside the gene matches. Germline CDR1 MRHNA, CDR2 SNTAGT. CDR3 sequence (DNA): TGTGCCAGCAGTGACTGCGGGGGGGATTACCAAGAGACCCAGTACTTC. As protein: CASSDCGGDYQETQYF.

This chain connects TRBV3-1 (or the pseudogene TRBV3-2) to TRBJ2-2, with D perhaps TRBD2 (5 bases). The ends were cut back, 1 base at V and 7 bases at J, with 16 bases in the middle. Looked up from germline, CDR1 is LGHDT and CDR2 is YNNKEL (reference sequence). The CDR3 is 16 amino acids. This CDR3 reads CASSQGSSSRGGELFF. CDR3 nucleotide sequence: TGTGCCAGCAGCCAAGGATCGTCTAGCCGGGGCGGGGAGCTGTTTTTT.

The chain joins TRBV5-5 to TRBJ1-6; D unresolved. There are 16 residues in the CDR3. Trimming pared 2 bases from V and 10 bases from J, leaving 19 bases between. In germline, CDR1 is SGHKS, CDR2 YYEKEE (reference sequence). The CDR3 region has the DNA TGTGCCAGCAGCTTAGTCGGAGGAGGGATACAGTCACCCCTCCACTTT. Translation gives CASSLVGGGIQSPLHF.

The rearrangement links TRBV19 to TRBJ1-3, with TRBD1 as a possible D gene (5 bases). Germline V gene lookup returns CDR1 LNHDA and CDR2 SQIVND (reference sequence). With 4 bases removed from V and 2 bases from J, the gap between germline ends came to 18 bases. The CDR3 consists of 17 residues. For the CDR3, the DNA is TGTGCCAGTAGTACCCAACAGGCCCGATCTGCTGGAAACACCATATATTTT. This codes for CASSTQQARSAGNTIYF.

This clone was recorded only once. V usage is TRBV30 and J usage is TRBJ2-6; D is ambiguous. V lost 8 bases and J lost 0, with 17 bases in between. This CDR3 has 16 amino acids. Germline assignment: CDR1 GTSNPN and CDR2 SVGIG (reference sequence). This CDR3 reads CASLRVRSSGANVLTF. The CDR3 DNA reads TGTGCCAGCCTACGGGTTAGGAGCTCTGGGGCCAACGTCCTGACTTTC.

This clone was observed a single time. The gene calls are TRBV7-2 and TRBJ2-3, with 7 bases identical to TRBD2. V dropped 4 bases and J dropped 8; count of bases not matched to a gene: 12. Germline loops: CDR1 SGHTA, CDR2 FQGNSA. There are 15 residues in the CDR3. CDR3: CASSSASGGGGTQYF. DNA for the CDR3: TGTGCCAGCAGCTCAGCTAGCGGTGGTGGTGGTACGCAGTATTTT.

The chain links TRBV27 to TRBJ1-5; 7 nucleotides line up with TRBD1. The CDR3 spans 15 residues. The V and J ends lost 5 bases and 5 bases, in that order; junction bases with no gene match: 9. The V gene's germline CDR1 is MNHEY and CDR2 SMNVEV (reference sequence). CDR3 DNA: TGTGCCAGCAGTCCGCTTAGACAGGGCCATCAGCCCCAGCATTTT. Its translation: CASSPLRQGHQPQHF.

This clone was observed at least ten times. V gene TRBV28 combines with J gene TRBJ2-3; D is uncertain. Trimming took 1 base from V and 3 from J, leaving 14 bases between them. This CDR3 has 16 amino acids. CDR1 and CDR2 from the germline V gene are MDHEN and SYDVKM. CDR3 bases: TGTGCCAGCAGTTTATCGTCTGAGATGCTTACAGATACGCAGTATTTT. This gives the protein CASSLSSEMLTDTQYF. The full variable domain, completed using reference TRBV28 and TRBJ2-3, is DVKVTQSSRYLVKRTGEKVFLECVQDMDHENMFWYRQDPGLGLRLIYFSYDVKMKEKGDIPEGYSVSREKKERFSLILESASTNQTSMYLCASSLSSEMLTDTQYFGPGTRLTVL.

The chain's CDR3 is CAIRGGGSGADTQYF. For the CDR3, the DNA is TGTGCCATCAGGGGCGGGGGGAGTGGCGCAGATACGCAGTATTTT. The chain combines TRBV10-3 with TRBJ2-3; 8 bases fit TRBD2. The germline gives CDR1 ENHRY, CDR2 SYGVKD. V was pared by 6 bases and J by 4 bases, with 9 bases of the junction left unmatched. This CDR3 is built from 15 residues.

The rearrangement joins TRBV27 to TRBJ1-3, with 9 bases fitting TRBD1. This CDR3 has 15 amino acids. CDR1 is MNHEY and CDR2 is SMNVEV in the germline V gene (reference sequence). J lost 4 bases, V lost 6 bases, and 7 bases had no gene match. The chain's CDR3 is CASRTGGAGGNTIYF. In DNA form, the CDR3 reads TGTGCCAGCAGAACAGGGGGCGCAGGAGGAAACACCATATATTTT.

The V gene is TRBV6-6, the J gene TRBJ1-1; D gene uncertain. Germline lookup yields CDR1 MNHNY and CDR2 SVGAGI (reference sequence). There are 13 residues in the CDR3. V lost 7 bases and J 4 bases, leaving 13 bases between the germline ends. The CDR3 protein is CASTLGTVTEAFF. CDR3 in DNA: TGTGCCAGCACCCTTGGAACAGTCACTGAAGCTTTCTTT.

This clone was picked up one time. The chain links TRBV20-1 to TRBJ2-1, with unresolved D. Germline CDR1 DFQATT, CDR2 SNEGSKA (reference sequence). The V end lost 6 bases, the J end lost 7 bases, and 7 bases lay between the germline ends. This CDR3 is built from 10 residues. DNA of the CDR3: TGCAGTGCCACGCTAAATGAGCAGTTCTTC. It translates to CSATLNEQFF.

This rearrangement joins TRBV19 to TRBJ2-2; perhaps TRBD2 as D (7 bases). In germline, CDR1 is LNHDA, CDR2 SQIVND (reference sequence). The CDR3 covers 15 residues. Trimming left V 6 bases short and J 5 bases short, with 16 bases between. The CDR3 loop reads CASSSGRGLTGELFF. In DNA, the CDR3 is TGTGCCAGTAGCTCCGGGCGGGGGCTTACCGGGGAGCTGTTTTTT. Based on the CDR3 plus reference TRBV19 and TRBJ2-2, the full variable domain is DGGITQSPKYLFRKEGQNVTLSCEQNLNHDAMYWYRQDPGQGLRLIYYSQIVNDFQKGDIAEGYSVSREKKESFPLTVTSAQKNPTAFYLCASSSGRGLTGELFFGEGSRLTVL.

V usage is TRBV7-7 and J usage is TRBJ2-1, with 12 bases fitting TRBD1. V lost 5 bases and J lost 16; bases outside the gene matches: 6. The CDR3 has 12 residues. Looked up from germline, CDR1 is SSHAT and CDR2 is FNYEAQ (reference sequence). The chain's CDR3 is CASSPGQGADFF. The CDR3 DNA sequence: TGTGCCAGCAGCCCGGGACAGGGGGCGGATTTCTTC.

This clone was counted once. The chain is built from TRBV7-8 and TRBJ1-1; perhaps TRBD1 as D (6 bases). Trimming took 5 bases from V and 5 from J, leaving 27 bases between them. CDR3 length: 18 amino acids. The germline CDR1 and CDR2 sequences are SGHVS and FQNEAQ. The CDR3: CASSRRGPRQAILTEAFF. As DNA, the CDR3 is TGTGCCAGCAGCCGTCGTGGCCCCAGACAGGCGATTCTTACTGAAGCTTTCTTT.

V and J are TRBV7-8 and TRBJ2-2; 10 bases match TRBD2. V gave up 5 bases and J gave up 5 bases; unmatched junction bases: 5. The CDR3 extends over 15 amino acids. Germline V gives CDR1 SGHVS, CDR2 FQNEAQ. The CDR3 region has the DNA TGTGCCAGCAGCGAACTAGCGGGGCCGACCGGGGAGCTGTTTTTT. It translates to CASSELAGPTGELFF.